This record concerns one T cell receptor beta chain sequence. Using immunoSEQ multiplex PCR, the repertoire was profiled, and TCRdb retains in-frame clones only, with some absent. The sample lists tens of thousands of clones, 85% to 95% occurring once. This sample is drawn from a study of T cell changes during pregnancy in multiple sclerosis. This CDR3 is 16 amino acids long. CDR1 MGHDK and CDR2 SYGVNS come from the germline V gene. Trimming removed 3 bases from V and 3 bases from J; junction bases left unmatched: 10. This TCR was sampled from a female donor with multiple sclerosis, enrolled in a pregnancy study. The chain carries TRBV25-1 and TRBJ1-2; 7 nucleotides line up with TRBD1. The sample in question was peripheral blood, obtained after pregnancy. CDR3 DNA: TGTGCCAGCAGTGACCCTAACCACGACAGGGACTATGGCTACACCTTC. Amino acids: CASSDPNHDRDYGYTF.